The source of this TCR beta chain is a study of T cell responses to AZD1222 COVID-19 vaccine (dated by TCRdb to the early 2020s). Context from the whole study: AZD1222 recipients given second doses at about 4 weeks or at about 12 weeks were pooled, since spike-specific TCR depth and breadth were not found to differ between the two schedules. A total of about 240 trial participants underwent TCR sequencing, of whom about 210 received two doses of AZD1222 and about 25 received two doses of the MenACWY control vaccine. Trial participants were enrolled by age into subgroups of 18-55, 56-69 and 70-plus years, and around 150, 29 and 61 TCR-sequenced participants, respectively, were included in these subgroups.

The sample's time point label, in plain terms: baseline before first vaccination. Vaccinee samples came from UK trials COV001 and COV002, including a single-blind randomized controlled phase 2/3 trial of AZD1222 (ChAdOx1 nCoV-19) in healthy adults. For TCRbeta chain sequencing, PBMC samples were collected from trial participants at day 0 and at day 28 after the second dose. The paper as a whole reports these results and caveats: Participants were mostly white British and included more females than males, and it was suggested by the authors that clonal diversity may have been underestimated. Conclusions about previously exposed vaccinees are limited because only six or seven AZD1222 recipients were SARS-CoV-2 seropositive at baseline. The whole spike protein was spanned by vaccine-associated CD4 TCRs, and dominant responses were seen in regions 160-218 and 743-854. In the small 56-69-year group, the increase in depth fell short of significance, most likely because of low power. Spike-specific TCR breadth and depth rose significantly after two AZD1222 doses compared with day 0 and with MenACWY recipients. Reportedly, close to half of the unique spike-specific TCRs recognized epitopes lying outside the regions that are mutated in the B.1.351 and B.1.1.7 variants. Because no day 14 peak-response samples were available, repertoires were characterized only after the peak T cell response.

The CDR3 regions of human TCRbeta chains were analyzed by immunosequencing. The authors' analysis ran thus. Repertoire TCRs were checked for matches against a reference library of SARS-CoV-2-specific TCRs that had been generated using the MIRA antigen-specificity platform. Breadth was defined as the fraction of unique TCRs that were SARS-CoV-2-associated, and depth was defined as the fraction of total T cells that were SARS-CoV-2-associated. Each spike-specific TCR was assigned to its reactive spike region and to a CD4 or CD8 class using the MIRA data. Log10-transformed breadth and depth values were compared by one-way ANOVA with Sidak's multiple comparisons tests. TCRdb provides this immuneACCESS table in a form limited to in-frame rearrangements. Some clones are lacking; in checked studies, under half of them reflect an unresolved V gene, and why the rest are absent is not known. V and J calls and clone size follow that table, whereas D and trimming were derived from the DNA. For this sample there are roughly 120,000 clones; roughly nine tenths appear just once. Clones ranked in the top ten supply roughly 4.2% of the sample.

In regard to this clone: Its target antigen remains unknown. Nothing much larger sits one base from this clone, and base qualities are not available.

The sample in question was peripheral blood, obtained on day 0 of AZD1222 vaccination. The receptor was derived from an adult in good health.

The nucleotides are TGTGCCAGCAGCCTTCACCAGAACTATGGCTACACCTTC. Its coded protein is CASSLHQNYGYTF. The V and J genes are TRBV28 and TRBJ1-2, with no confident D gene call. Taken from the germline V gene, the CDR1 and CDR2 loops are MDHEN and SYDVKM. V sheds 6 bases and J sheds 2 bases, leaving 10 bases between their ends. The CDR3 spans 13 residues, from the cysteine through the phenylalanine. The only DNA kept is the CDR3, 39 bases in frame from the first base.